Following are 2 T cell receptor beta chains from one sample sequenced in a study of T cell repertoires in cytomegalovirus infection. The antigens for these receptors are not known. TCRdb re-analysed the reads in MiXCR, keeping a single row per CDR3 protein. This table holds a few hundred thousand distinct CDR3 sequences, under 55% found once. The sample in question was cultured PBMCs, obtained from culture after CMV antigen stimulation. Receptor source: a human donor in good health (CMV status not recorded). Some clones in this sample may be carry-over from other donors' samples.

This clonotype was counted only a few times. This chain links TRBV7-7 with TRBJ2-1; 7 positions match TRBD1. Unmatched junction bases numbered 18, after V lost 5 bases and J lost 8 bases. The CDR3 extends over 17 amino acids. Germline CDR1 is SSHAT and CDR2 is FNYEAQ (reference sequence). The CDR3 sequence: CASSPYATGLGVYEQFF. CDR3 in DNA: TGTGCCAGCAGCCCTTACGCGACAGGGTTAGGCGTCTATGAGCAGTTCTTC.

The chain recombines TRBV7-8 with TRBJ2-3; D remains unclear. V lost 2 bases to trimming and J lost 5 bases, with 17 bases between them. The V gene's germline CDR1 is SGHVS and CDR2 FQNEAQ. CDR3 size: 16 residues. The CDR3 here is CASSLIPGRYGDTQYF. DNA of the CDR3: TGTGCCAGCAGCTTAATCCCTGGCCGGTATGGAGATACGCAGTATTTT. Looking up the rest from reference TRBV7-8 and TRBJ2-3 gives the full variable domain: GAGVSQSPRYKVAKRGQDVALRCDPISGHVSLFWYQQALGQGPEFLTYFQNEAQLDKSGLPSDRFFAERPEGSVSTLKIQRTQQEDSAVYLCASSLIPGRYGDTQYFGPGTRLTVL.